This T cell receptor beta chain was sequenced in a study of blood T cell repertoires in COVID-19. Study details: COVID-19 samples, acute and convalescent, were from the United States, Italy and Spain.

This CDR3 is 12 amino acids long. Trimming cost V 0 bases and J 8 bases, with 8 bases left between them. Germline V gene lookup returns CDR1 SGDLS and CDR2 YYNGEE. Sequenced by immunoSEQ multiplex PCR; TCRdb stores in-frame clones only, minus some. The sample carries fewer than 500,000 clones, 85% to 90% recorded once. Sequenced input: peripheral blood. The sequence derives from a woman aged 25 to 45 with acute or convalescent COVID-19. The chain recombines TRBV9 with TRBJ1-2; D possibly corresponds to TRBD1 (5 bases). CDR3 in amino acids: CASSVESGGYTF. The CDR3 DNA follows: TGTGCCAGCAGCGTAGAGTCAGGGGGCTACACCTTC.